The entry that follows covers one T cell receptor beta chain sequence. The target antigen is unknown. Trimming left V 1 base short and J 5 bases short, with 17 bases between. CDR1 and CDR2 (germline): SGHDN, FVKESK. The CDR3 is made up of 16 amino acids. The record originates from a study of shared clonotypes between healthy human individuals. Across the whole study: There were three CD4 naive, three CD4 memory, two CD8 naive and one CD8 memory plates per donor. Study-wide points: Rarefaction showed that sequencing of sorted subsets was incomplete (despite large depth). The sharing of 5% to 6.5% of naive CD4 clonotypes was seen across a few donors.

The method was immunoSEQ multiplex PCR; TCRdb's version includes in-frame clones alone and lacks a portion of them. This table has 2 million to 2.5 million clones, about 90% appearing once. The gene calls are TRBV14 and TRBJ2-5; no clear D. The source of this sequence is a man younger than 35 in good health. Some clones in this sample may be carry-over from other donors' samples. The sample consisted of naive CD4+ T cells from PBMCs. Subset defined: CD45RA+ positively selected. CDR3 sequence reads: CASSQAGLHRRETQYF. CDR3 coding DNA: TGTGCCAGCAGCCAAGCGGGTCTGCACCGGCGGGAGACCCAGTACTTC.